Shown below are 8 T cell receptor beta chains from a single sample sequenced in a study of blood T cell repertoires in COVID-19. The protocol was immunoSEQ multiplex PCR, while the TCRdb copy is restricted to in-frame clones and leaves out a portion. The table lists about 400,000 clones, around 89% of them singletons. The sequenced sample was PBMCs or T cells enriched from blood (not recorded which). Receptors were obtained from a woman in her 30s with acute COVID-19.

The CDR3 nucleotides are TGTGCCAGCAGCAAAGTCGGGACAAATGAAAAACTGTTTTTT. Protein sequence: CASSKVGTNEKLFF. V and J are TRBV7-6 and TRBJ1-4; a possible D gene is TRBD1 (6 bases). The V and J ends lost 5 bases and 5 bases respectively, with 12 bases between them. The CDR3 extends over 14 amino acids. Germline CDR1 SGHVS, CDR2 FNYEAQ.

The V gene is TRBV10-2, the J gene TRBJ1-4; a possible D gene is TRBD1 (5 bases). Looked up from germline, CDR1 is WSHSY and CDR2 is SAAADI. Trimming removed 3 bases from V and 0 bases from J, with 8 bases in between. The CDR3 is 15 residues long. For the CDR3, the DNA is TGCGCCAGCAGTGATATAGGGGCAACTAATGAAAAACTGTTTTTT. Translating it yields CASSDIGATNEKLFF.

The chain carries TRBV5-4 and TRBJ1-1; no clear D gene. The germline V gene has CDR1 SGHNT and CDR2 YYREEE (reference sequence). Trimming removed 2 bases at V and 1 base at J, with 12 bases between. The CDR3 consists of 15 residues. The CDR3 region has the DNA TGTGCCAGCAGCTTTTCCAACCGAGGGAACACTGAAGCTTTCTTT. Translated: CASSFSNRGNTEAFF.

This sequence joins TRBV7-3 and TRBJ2-1, with TRBD2 matching 7 bases. J gave up 0 bases and V 5 bases, and 13 bases lay outside the gene matches. This CDR3 region has 18 residues. The germline gives CDR1 SGHTA, CDR2 FQGTGA. CDR3 nucleotides: TGTGCCAGCAGCCATACTAGCGCCGCGTCCGGCTCCTACAATGAGCAGTTCTTC. Translating it yields CASSHTSAASGSYNEQFF.

The V gene is TRBV14, the J gene TRBJ2-1; TRBD2 aligns across 10 bases. The germline V gene encodes CDR1 SGHDN and CDR2 FVKESK. The length of the CDR3 is 15 residues. The J segment lost 11 bases and the V segment lost 5 bases, leaving 12 bases of the junction unmatched. The CDR3 coding sequence is TGTGCCAGCAGCTCGCCCCCACTAGCGGGGATGAAGCAGTTCTTC. This codes for CASSSPPLAGMKQFF.

The chain recombines TRBV19 with TRBJ1-6; D gene uncertain. The ends were cut back, 3 bases at V and 12 bases at J, with 6 bases in the middle. CDR3 length equals 11 residues. Germline V gene data show CDR1 as LNHDA and CDR2 as SQIVND (reference sequence). The chain's CDR3 is CASSIGGPLHF. In DNA form, the CDR3 reads TGTGCCAGTAGTATCGGAGGACCCCTCCACTTT.

The chain carries TRBV28 and TRBJ1-4; the D gene is possibly TRBD1 (5 bases). The germline CDR1 and CDR2 sequences are MDHEN and SYDVKM. V was cut by 2 bases and J by 0 bases, with 13 bases left in between. The CDR3 length is 17 residues. The CDR3 spells CASSLGGIRATNEKLFF. The CDR3, as DNA: TGTGCCAGCAGTTTAGGAGGGATCAGGGCAACTAATGAAAAACTGTTTTTT.

This clone appeared a few times. The chain recombines TRBV18 with TRBJ2-6; the match to TRBD1 covers 8 bases. J lost 2 bases, V lost 2 bases, and 5 bases had no gene match. This CDR3 comprises 17 residues. The germline V gene has CDR1 KGHSH and CDR2 LQKENI. The CDR3 region is CASSPTLQGAGANVLTF. In DNA, the CDR3 is TGTGCCAGCTCACCAACACTACAGGGGGCTGGGGCCAACGTCCTGACTTTC.